The next 14 T cell receptor beta chains were all read from a single sample in a study of shared clonotypes between healthy human individuals. Libraries were prepared by immunoSEQ multiplex PCR; TCRdb keeps only in-frame clonotypes and omits some of them. The sample yields over 950,000 clones, roughly 77% seen once. Sequencing input: memory CD4+ T cells from PBMCs. The subset denotes: CD45RA-negative fraction. These receptors originate from a man between 18 and 35 years old in good health. Some clones in this sample may be carry-over from other donors' samples.

The chain has TRBV7-9 and TRBJ1-1, with D tentatively TRBD1 (5 bases). The CDR3 extends over 11 amino acids. Trimming left V 5 bases short and J 7 bases short, with 8 bases between. Germline values: CDR1 SEHNR, CDR2 FQNEAQ (reference sequence). CDR3 sequence: CASSLGVEAFF. The CDR3, as DNA: TGTGCCAGCAGCCTAGGGGTTGAAGCTTTCTTT.

The chain carries TRBV4-2 and TRBJ2-3; TRBD2 matches at 9 bases. Germline V gives CDR1 LGHNA, CDR2 YNFKEQ. V was clipped by 0 bases and J by 4 bases; unmatched bases: 8. This CDR3 comprises 17 residues. Written as DNA, the CDR3 is TGTGCCAGCAGCCAAGATCTAGCTAGCGGGAAGGCAGATACGCAGTATTTT. As protein: CASSQDLASGKADTQYF.

The chain employs TRBV6-1 and TRBJ2-7; 9 bases fit TRBD2. V trimming: 6 bases; J trimming: 4 bases; junction bases outside the gene matches: 7. Germline assignment: CDR1 MNHNS and CDR2 SASEGT. This CDR3 is 14 amino acids long. The DNA for the CDR3 is TGTGCCAGCAGAGGGGCGCTAGCGGGGTACGAGCAGTACTTC. Amino acids: CASRGALAGYEQYF.

This clone was counted only a few times. The chain is built from TRBV2 and TRBJ1-1; D uncertain. The CDR3 has 13 amino acids. V gave up 6 bases and J gave up 1 base, with 9 bases separating them. Per germline, CDR1 SNHLY and CDR2 FYNNEI. Here the CDR3 reads CASREEGNTEAFF. Here the CDR3 DNA reads TGTGCCAGCAGAGAGGAGGGGAACACTGAAGCTTTCTTT. The variable domain in full, with the rest retrieved from reference TRBV2 and TRBJ1-1, is EPEVTQTPSHQVTQMGQEVILRCVPISNHLYFYWYRQILGQKVEFLVSFYNNEISEKSEIFDDQFSVERPDGSNFTLKIRSTKLEDSAMYFCASREEGNTEAFFGQGTRLTVV.

This chain joins TRBV11-2 and TRBJ2-7; D is possibly TRBD1 (5 bases). V lost 3 bases and J lost 0, with 12 bases in between. The CDR3 runs 15 residues. The germline V gene has CDR1 SGHAT and CDR2 FQNNGV. CDR3 in DNA: TGTGCCAGCAGCTTTTGGCAGGGCGTCTCCTACGAGCAGTACTTC. This encodes CASSFWQGVSYEQYF.

The chain employs TRBV21-1 and TRBJ1-4. TRBV21-1 is designated a pseudogene. The CDR3 totals 18 residues. For the CDR3, the DNA is TGTGCCAGCAGCACAGACCGTGGGGACCGGCGCGAAGCTGAAAAACTGTTTTTT. Amino acids: CASSTDRGDRREAEKLFF.

The V call is TRBV28, the J call TRBJ1-1; the D is unclear. V lost 7 bases and J 1 base, leaving 16 bases between the germline ends. Germline CDR1 is MDHEN and CDR2 is SYDVKM. The CDR3 has 15 amino acids. The CDR3 coding sequence is TGTGCCAGCACCGACAATCGGGGTAGGAACACTGAAGCTTTCTTT. It codes for CASTDNRGRNTEAFF.

The rearrangement uses TRBV29-1 and TRBJ2-1, with D perhaps TRBD1 or TRBD2 (5 bases each). The CDR3 has 13 amino acids. V lost 3 bases and J lost 9, with 15 bases in between. Germline V gene data show CDR1 as SQVTM and CDR2 as ANQGSEA. CDR3 DNA: TGCAGCGTTGATGGGACCGACGGCGGTGAGCAGTTCTTC. This encodes CSVDGTDGGEQFF.

V gene TRBV28 combines with J gene TRBJ1-5; D remains ambiguous. This CDR3 spans 11 amino acids. Trimming took 6 bases from V and 5 from J, leaving 5 bases between them. The V gene's germline CDR1 is MDHEN and CDR2 SYDVKM. CDR3 protein: CASRRDQPQHF. Written as DNA, the CDR3 is TGTGCCAGCAGGCGCGATCAGCCCCAGCATTTT.

With respect to this clone: This sample includes further DNA sequences coding for the same CDR3. The chain is built from TRBV7-2 and TRBJ1-5, with D hard to call. CDR3 length: 15 residues. V was pared by 3 bases and J by 0 bases, with 9 bases between. Germline V lookup: CDR1 SGHTA, CDR2 FQGNSA. The CDR3 region is CASSLSRDSNQPQHF. DNA for the CDR3: TGTGCCAGCAGCTTGTCTAGAGATAGCAATCAGCCCCAGCATTTT.

This chain joins TRBV10-3 and TRBJ2-1; no reliable D call. V lost 6 bases, J lost 0 bases, and 9 bases lay in between. Germline lookup yields CDR1 ENHRY and CDR2 SYGVKD. The CDR3 contains 14 residues. The CDR3 region is CAIRSEISYNEQFF. CDR3 DNA sequence: TGTGCCATCAGAAGCGAAATCTCCTACAATGAGCAGTTCTTC.

The chain has TRBV5-5 and TRBJ1-2; tentatively, D is TRBD1 (5 bases). This CDR3 contains 14 residues. Per germline, CDR1 SGHKS and CDR2 YYEKEE (reference sequence). The V gene lost 3 bases and the J gene lost 6 bases, with 15 bases spanning the gap. The CDR3 loop reads CASSWGRSDHGYTF. The CDR3 bases are TGTGCCAGCAGCTGGGGACGGAGTGATCATGGCTACACCTTC. Using reference TRBV5-5 and TRBJ1-2 for the parts outside the CDR3, the full variable domain is DAGVTQSPTHLIKTRGQQVTLRCSPISGHKSVSWYQQVLGQGPQFIFQYYEKEERGRGNFPDRFSARQFPNYSSELNVNALLLGDSALYLCASSWGRSDHGYTFGSGTRLTVV.

This chain joins TRBV7-2 and TRBJ2-1; unclear D gene. Germline loops: CDR1 SGHTA, CDR2 FQGNSA. This CDR3 spans 15 amino acids. V gave up 5 bases and J gave up 5 bases, with 16 bases separating them. This CDR3 reads CASSLDWNLNNEQFF. CDR3 in DNA: TGTGCCAGCAGCCTCGACTGGAACCTGAACAATGAGCAGTTCTTC.

This chain joins TRBV20-1 and TRBJ2-4; weak D call: TRBD2 (5 bases). The CDR3 is made up of 11 amino acids. Germline CDR1 DFQATT, CDR2 SNEGSKA (reference sequence). The V and J ends lost 3 bases and 5 bases respectively, with 5 bases between them. The chain's CDR3 is CSASGENIQYF. The CDR3 region has the DNA TGCAGTGCTAGCGGGGAAAACATTCAGTACTTC.